Listed below are T cell receptor beta chains from one sample, sequenced in a study of radiotherapy plus CTLA-4 blockade in lung cancer. Clones were sequenced by immunoSEQ multiplex PCR, and TCRdb holds only the in-frame ones, with some missing. The table lists around 120,000 clones, approximately 80% of them singletons. The sample in question was peripheral blood, obtained from a patient treated with radiotherapy plus ipilimumab. The receptors here all came from a human donor with non-small cell lung cancer who had a partial response to radiotherapy plus ipilimumab. Each CDR3 is given with its conserved first and last residue. Fields, in order: J gene, V gene, D gene, clone size, CDR3 DNA, CDR3 protein. D genes are given only for firm matches. The size of a clone is reported for some rows only, either as once, few or many, or as a class for expanded clones.

j_call: TRBJ1-2; v_call: TRBV10-2; d_call: -; clone_size: -; cdr3_nt: TGCGCCAGCAGTGGGACCTCTGGAGGGTACACCTTC; cdr3_aa: CASSGTSGGYTF
j_call: TRBJ1-3; v_call: TRBV28; d_call: -; clone_size: -; cdr3_nt: TGTGCCAGCAGTTTCAGGGCGGCGGGAAACACCATATATTTT; cdr3_aa: CASSFRAAGNTIYF
j_call: TRBJ2-3; v_call: TRBV2; d_call: -; clone_size: -; cdr3_nt: TGTGCCAGCAGTTTCTTTGATACGCAGTATTTT; cdr3_aa: CASSFFDTQYF
j_call: TRBJ2-3; v_call: TRBV28; d_call: -; clone_size: -; cdr3_nt: TGTGCCAGCAGGGAGTACAGGGAAGCGCAGTATTTT; cdr3_aa: CASREYREAQYF
j_call: TRBJ2-5; v_call: TRBV29-1; d_call: TRBD2; clone_size: -; cdr3_nt: TGCAGCGTTCAGGGACTAGCGGGAGTATGGGGAGAGACCCAGTACTTC; cdr3_aa: CSVQGLAGVWGETQYF
j_call: TRBJ1-1; v_call: TRBV5-1; d_call: TRBD1; clone_size: -; cdr3_nt: TGCGCCAGCATCGGACAGGGGGCTACTGAAGCTTTCTTT; cdr3_aa: CASIGQGATEAFF
j_call: TRBJ2-3; v_call: TRBV7-2; d_call: -; clone_size: -; cdr3_nt: TGTGCCAGCAGTCCGCTTGGAGGGGTAGGCGGAGATACGCAGTATTTT; cdr3_aa: CASSPLGGVGGDTQYF
j_call: TRBJ2-1; v_call: TRBV7-9; d_call: -; clone_size: -; cdr3_nt: TGTGCCAGCACCCCTGACGAGGGCCCCTACAATGAGCAGTTCTTC; cdr3_aa: CASTPDEGPYNEQFF
j_call: TRBJ1-3; v_call: TRBV6-5; d_call: -; clone_size: -; cdr3_nt: TGTGCCAGCAGTTACAGGAAAGGGGACTCTGGAAACACCATATATTTT; cdr3_aa: CASSYRKGDSGNTIYF
j_call: TRBJ1-2; v_call: TRBV27; d_call: TRBD1; clone_size: -; cdr3_nt: TGTGCCAGCAGTTTATCAGGGACAGGGACCTATGGCTACACCTTC; cdr3_aa: CASSLSGTGTYGYTF
j_call: TRBJ1-5; v_call: TRBV28; d_call: TRBD1; clone_size: -; cdr3_nt: TGTGCCAGCATCCGGGAAGGGGGCCTGCAGCCCCAGCATTTT; cdr3_aa: CASIREGGLQPQHF
j_call: TRBJ1-4; v_call: TRBV7-6; d_call: -; clone_size: few; cdr3_nt: TGTGCCAGCAGCCCGACACCGGACAGTCATCTCCACGCTACAACTAATGAAAAACTGTTTTTT; cdr3_aa: CASSPTPDSHLHATTNEKLFF
j_call: TRBJ2-1; v_call: TRBV7-9; d_call: -; clone_size: -; cdr3_nt: TGTGCCAGCACCTTAGGCAGTGGAGGTGCTAATGAGCAGTTCTTC; cdr3_aa: CASTLGSGGANEQFF
j_call: TRBJ1-2; v_call: TRBV19; d_call: -; clone_size: once; cdr3_nt: TGTGCCAGTAGTTCAGGATTATTCGGCTACACCTTC; cdr3_aa: CASSSGLFGYTF
j_call: TRBJ2-1; v_call: TRBV11-2; d_call: TRBD2; clone_size: -; cdr3_nt: TGTGCCAGCAGCTTAGATTTGGCGGGACTAGCTTACAATGAGCAGTTCTTC; cdr3_aa: CASSLDLAGLAYNEQFF
j_call: TRBJ2-2; v_call: TRBV30; d_call: TRBD2; clone_size: once; cdr3_nt: TGTGCCTGGGACCTAGCGGGTAACGGGGAGCTGTTTTTT; cdr3_aa: CAWDLAGNGELFF
j_call: TRBJ2-1; v_call: TRBV18; d_call: TRBD1; clone_size: few; cdr3_nt: TGTGCCAGCTCCGCCGGGACAGGGGGCTCCTACAATGAGCAGTTCTTC; cdr3_aa: CASSAGTGGSYNEQFF
j_call: TRBJ1-3; v_call: TRBV7-2; d_call: -; clone_size: -; cdr3_nt: TGTGCCAGCAGCTTCGGGGGGCTCGGCACCATATATTTT; cdr3_aa: CASSFGGLGTIYF
j_call: TRBJ1-2; v_call: TRBV28; d_call: -; clone_size: -; cdr3_nt: TGTGCCAGCAGAGCGCAGTCTGGCCAGTTTAACTATGGCTACACCTTC; cdr3_aa: CASRAQSGQFNYGYTF
j_call: TRBJ1-1; v_call: TRBV5-1; d_call: -; clone_size: -; cdr3_nt: TGCGCCAGCAGCAAAGACAGCCGCACCACTGAAGCTTTCTTT; cdr3_aa: CASSKDSRTTEAFF
j_call: TRBJ1-1; v_call: TRBV28; d_call: -; clone_size: -; cdr3_nt: TGTGCCAGCAGTGTAATGGGGCCCACTGAAGCTCTCTTT; cdr3_aa: CASSVMGPTEALF
j_call: TRBJ2-5; v_call: TRBV4-2; d_call: TRBD1; clone_size: -; cdr3_nt: TGTGCCAGCAGCCAAGGTGGGGGACAGTCGTACCAAGAGACCCAGTACTTC; cdr3_aa: CASSQGGGQSYQETQYF
j_call: TRBJ2-2; v_call: TRBV7-7; d_call: -; clone_size: -; cdr3_nt: TGTGCTAGCAGCCCTAGAGGTACTCTAGGGGTCACCGGGGAGCTGTTTTTT; cdr3_aa: CASSPRGTLGVTGELFF
j_call: TRBJ2-3; v_call: TRBV5-6; d_call: -; clone_size: -; cdr3_nt: TGTGCCAGCAGCTTGGGTTGGGGAGCAGATACGCAGTATTTT; cdr3_aa: CASSLGWGADTQYF
j_call: TRBJ1-2; v_call: TRBV6-5; d_call: TRBD1; clone_size: -; cdr3_nt: TGTGCCAGCAGTGGACAGGGGGTCTTGTTCTACACCTTC; cdr3_aa: CASSGQGVLFYTF
j_call: TRBJ2-2; v_call: TRBV10-2; d_call: -; clone_size: -; cdr3_nt: TGCGCCAGCAGCCGGGAATCCGGGGAGCTGTTTTTT; cdr3_aa: CASSRESGELFF
j_call: TRBJ1-5; v_call: TRBV7-9; d_call: TRBD1; clone_size: -; cdr3_nt: TGTGCCAGCAGCTGGGGACAGGGGAGGCAGCCCCAGCATTTT; cdr3_aa: CASSWGQGRQPQHF
j_call: TRBJ1-1; v_call: TRBV2; d_call: -; clone_size: -; cdr3_nt: TGTGCCACCTTCCTCTCCCAGGGCACTGAAGCTTTCTTT; cdr3_aa: CATFLSQGTEAFF